The 6 T cell receptor beta chains below all came from one sample that was sequenced in a study of OX40 agonist ivuxolimab in advanced cancers. Assay: immunoSEQ multiplex PCR; the TCRdb copy retains only in-frame clones and omits some. The sample has 55,000 to 80,000 clones; 75% to 90% are singletons. The sequenced sample was CD4+ or CD8+ T cells sorted from blood, obtained in a trial of the OX40 agonist ivuxolimab. These receptors were obtained from an adult with an advanced solid tumor such as melanoma, head and neck, liver or kidney cancer.

The chain couples TRBV4-3 to TRBJ2-1; D is unclear. CDR1 LGHNA and CDR2 YSLEER come from the germline V gene. V was trimmed by 3 bases and J by 3 bases, leaving 18 bases between them. The CDR3 is 17 amino acids. The CDR3 here is CASSQRLRPQVYNEQFF. The CDR3 nucleotides are TGCGCCAGCAGCCAGCGGCTTCGGCCCCAGGTCTACAATGAGCAGTTCTTC.

J is TRBJ2-2 and V is TRBV9; 14 bases are shared with TRBD2. Germline lookup yields CDR1 SGDLS and CDR2 YYNGEE. This CDR3 spans 17 amino acids. With 6 bases clipped from V and 1 base from J, the junction kept 5 bases outside the gene matches. CDR3 nucleotides: TGTGCCAGCACCCGGGGACTAGCGGGGGAGAACACCGGGGAGCTGTTTTTT. It is translated as CASTRGLAGENTGELFF.

This chain links TRBV6-5 with TRBJ2-2; possibly TRBD1 for D (5 bases). V gave up 6 bases and J gave up 6 bases, with 11 bases separating them. Germline assignment: CDR1 MNHEY and CDR2 SVGAGI. The CDR3 loop spans 13 amino acids. The CDR3 loop reads CASSSGYPGELFF. The CDR3 nucleotides are TGTGCCAGCAGCTCAGGGTACCCCGGGGAGCTGTTTTTT.

The V and J genes are TRBV5-1 and TRBJ2-2; 10 bases are a match to TRBD2. CDR1 and CDR2 (germline): SGHRS, YFSETQ. The CDR3 is made up of 17 amino acids. V lost 8 bases to trimming and J lost 3 bases; unmatched junction nucleotides: 13. The CDR3: CASNTESGGADTGELFF. The CDR3 coding sequence is TGCGCCAGTAACACGGAAAGCGGGGGGGCCGACACCGGGGAGCTGTTTTTT.

The genes are TRBV5-1 and TRBJ2-7; D tentatively reads TRBD1 or TRBD2 (5 bases each). V gave up 0 bases and J gave up 6 bases, with 7 bases separating them. There are 12 residues in the CDR3. The germline V gene has CDR1 SGHRS and CDR2 YFSETQ. As DNA, the CDR3 is TGCGCCAGCAGCTTGGATGGGGGCGAGCAGTACTTC. Amino acids: CASSLDGGEQYF.

This chain uses TRBV5-4 with TRBJ2-7, with D tentatively TRBD1 (5 bases). From germline, CDR1 is SGHNT and CDR2 YYREEE (reference sequence). V lost 0 bases to trimming and J lost 3 bases, with 10 bases between them. The CDR3 spans 14 residues. The CDR3 is CASSLGGLNYEQYF. CDR3 coding DNA: TGTGCCAGCAGCTTGGGGGGCCTGAACTACGAGCAGTACTTC.